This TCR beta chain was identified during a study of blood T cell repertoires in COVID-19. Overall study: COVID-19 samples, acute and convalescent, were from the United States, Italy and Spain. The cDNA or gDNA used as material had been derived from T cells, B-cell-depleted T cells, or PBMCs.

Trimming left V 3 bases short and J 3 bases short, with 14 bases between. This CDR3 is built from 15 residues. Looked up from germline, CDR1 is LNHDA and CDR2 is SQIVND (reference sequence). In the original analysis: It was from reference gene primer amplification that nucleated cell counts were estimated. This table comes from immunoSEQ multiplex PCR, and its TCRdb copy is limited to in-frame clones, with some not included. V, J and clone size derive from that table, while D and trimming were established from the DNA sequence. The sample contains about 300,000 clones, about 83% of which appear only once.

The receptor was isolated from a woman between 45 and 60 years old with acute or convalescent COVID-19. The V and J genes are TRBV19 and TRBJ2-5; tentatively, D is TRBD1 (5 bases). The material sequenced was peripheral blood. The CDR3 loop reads CASSIPGRAEETQYF. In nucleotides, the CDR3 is TGTGCCAGTAGTATTCCGGGCAGGGCGGAAGAGACCCAGTACTTC.